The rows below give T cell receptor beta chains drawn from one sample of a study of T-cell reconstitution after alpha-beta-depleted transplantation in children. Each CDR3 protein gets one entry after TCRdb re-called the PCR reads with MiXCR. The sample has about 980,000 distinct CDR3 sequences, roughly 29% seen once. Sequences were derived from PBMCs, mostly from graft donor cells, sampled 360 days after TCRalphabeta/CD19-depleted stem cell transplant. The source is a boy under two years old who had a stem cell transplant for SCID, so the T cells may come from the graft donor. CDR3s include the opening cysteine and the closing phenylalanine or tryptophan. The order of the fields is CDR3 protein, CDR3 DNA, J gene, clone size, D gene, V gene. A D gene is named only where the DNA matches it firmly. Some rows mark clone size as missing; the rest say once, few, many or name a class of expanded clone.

CASTWGSLSGGQYF	TGTGCCAGCACCTGGGGGAGTCTCAGTGGGGGGCAGTACTTC	TRBJ2-7	.	.	TRBV12-3/TRBV12-4
CASSAGPANTGELFF	TGCGCCAGCAGCGCTGGACCGGCGAACACCGGGGAGCTGTTTTTT	TRBJ2-2	.	.	TRBV5-1
CASSFYRDKQYF	TGTGCCAGCAGTTTCTACCGGGACAAGCAGTACTTC	TRBJ2-7	.	.	TRBV28
CASSPRGAAGANVLTF	TGTGCCAGCAGCCCTAGGGGGGCGGCTGGGGCCAACGTCCTGACTTTC	TRBJ2-6	few	.	TRBV7-8
CASSKGGGAYNEQFF	TGTGCCAGCAGTAAGGGTGGAGGGGCTTACAATGAGCAGTTCTTC	TRBJ2-1	many	.	TRBV6-1
CASSQGTGSPNTEAFF	TGTGCCAGCAGCCAGGGCACAGGGTCCCCGAACACTGAAGCTTTCTTT	TRBJ1-1	.	.	TRBV4-2
CASRRGLAGYEQYF	TGTGCCAGCAGACGCGGACTAGCGGGCTACGAGCAGTACTTC	TRBJ2-7	.	TRBD2	TRBV28
CASSQDFSSNTGELFF	TGCGCCAGCAGCCAAGATTTTTCCTCGAACACCGGGGAGCTGTTTTTT	TRBJ2-2	.	.	TRBV4-3
CAISPGTGTGEQYF	TGTGCCATCAGCCCCGGGACAGGGACTGGCGAGCAGTACTTC	TRBJ2-7	.	TRBD1	TRBV10-3
CASRTGGAGDTQYF	TGTGCCAGCAGAACAGGGGGCGCAGGAGATACGCAGTATTTT	TRBJ2-3	.	TRBD1	TRBV12-3/TRBV12-4
CASSPWRGVPNEQFF	TGTGCCAGCAGCCCTTGGCGGGGGGTACCCAATGAGCAGTTCTTC	TRBJ2-1	.	TRBD2	TRBV6-2/TRBV6-3
CASSPRDYNSPLHF	TGTGCCAGCAGCCCAAGGGACTATAATTCACCCCTCCACTTT	TRBJ1-6	.	.	TRBV7-9
CATSDSRGRNTEAFF	TGTGCCACCAGTGATTCCAGGGGGAGGAACACTGAAGCTTTCTTT	TRBJ1-1	few	TRBD1	TRBV24-1
CASSLDTSGGRKTQYF	TGCGCCAGCAGCTTGGACACTAGCGGGGGGCGAAAGACCCAGTACTTC	TRBJ2-5	many	TRBD2	TRBV5-1
CASSAGGSTEAFF	TGCGCCAGCAGTGCAGGGGGTAGCACTGAAGCTTTCTTT	TRBJ1-1	few	TRBD1	TRBV10-2
CASSLDRVETQYF	TGTGCCAGCAGTTTGGACAGGGTAGAGACCCAGTACTTC	TRBJ2-5	many	TRBD1	TRBV12-3/TRBV12-4
CAISEDVGTSRETQYF	TGTGCCATCAGTGAGGATGTCGGGACTAGCAGAGAGACCCAGTACTTC	TRBJ2-5	.	TRBD2	TRBV10-3
CASSLTWGGANYNEQFF	TGCGCCAGCAGCCTCACGTGGGGGGGGGCCAACTACAATGAGCAGTTCTTC	TRBJ2-1	few	.	TRBV4-1
CASSVGWGTEAFF	TGTGCCAGCAGTGTGGGTTGGGGCACTGAAGCTTTCTTT	TRBJ1-1	.	.	TRBV28
CAISDYVGTENSPLHF	TGTGCCATCAGTGACTACGTGGGGACAGAAAATTCACCCCTCCACTTT	TRBJ1-6	many	TRBD1	TRBV10-3
CASSRDGEAFF	TGTGCCAGCAGCCGTGACGGCGAAGCTTTCTTT	TRBJ1-1	.	.	TRBV3-1
CAVAKGQTTDTQYF	TGTGCCGTCGCCAAGGGACAGACCACAGATACGCAGTATTTT	TRBJ2-3	many	TRBD1	TRBV10-3
CASSSPGTGHYEQYF	TGTGCCAGCAGTTCCCCCGGGACAGGGCACTACGAGCAGTACTTC	TRBJ2-7	few	TRBD1	TRBV28
CASSRETSLYEQYF	TGCGCCAGCAGCCGCGAGACTAGCCTATACGAGCAGTACTTC	TRBJ2-7	.	TRBD2	TRBV4-1
CASSLGAGGGVFETQYF	TGTGCCAGCAGCTTAGGAGCGGGAGGTGGGGTGTTCGAGACCCAGTACTTC	TRBJ2-5	few	TRBD2	TRBV7-2
CASSLWGLNTGELFF	TGTGCCAGCAGCTTATGGGGTCTGAACACCGGGGAGCTGTTTTTT	TRBJ2-2	few	.	TRBV7-9
CASSLGGLAGGHQETQYF	TGTGCCAGCAGCTTAGGTGGACTAGCGGGGGGCCACCAAGAGACCCAGTACTTC	TRBJ2-5	.	TRBD2	TRBV7-8
CASTLEGTYNEQFF	TGTGCCAGCACCCTGGAGGGGACCTACAATGAGCAGTTCTTC	TRBJ2-1	few	.	TRBV12-3/TRBV12-4
CASSLAAFMNTEAFF	TGCGCCAGCAGCTTGGCCGCGTTTATGAACACTGAAGCTTTCTTT	TRBJ1-1	few	.	TRBV5-1
CASRPRGTNTEAFF	TGTGCCAGCAGACCAAGGGGGACGAACACTGAAGCTTTCTTT	TRBJ1-1	.	.	TRBV12-3/TRBV12-4
CASSALDPQGETQYF	TGTGCCAGCAGTGCGCTGGACCCCCAGGGAGAGACCCAGTACTTC	TRBJ2-5	.	.	TRBV2
CASSPVGGSGDTQYF	TGCGCCAGCAGCCCAGTCGGGGGGAGTGGAGATACGCAGTATTTT	TRBJ2-3	many	TRBD2	TRBV5-1
CSARGPRGTDTQYF	TGCAGTGCTAGGGGGCCACGTGGCACAGATACGCAGTATTTT	TRBJ2-3	few	.	TRBV20-1
CASIGSSGGSVTDTQYF	TGTGCCAGCATAGGGTCTAGCGGGGGGTCCGTAACAGATACGCAGTATTTT	TRBJ2-3	few	TRBD2	TRBV27
CASSLAAREGPGNEQFF	TGTGCCAGCAGCTTAGCGGCACGGGAGGGCCCGGGCAATGAGCAGTTCTTC	TRBJ2-1	.	TRBD2	TRBV7-7
CSARDRGDITYEQYF	TGCAGTGCTAGAGATAGGGGGGACATAACCTACGAGCAGTACTTC	TRBJ2-7	few	.	TRBV20-1
CASKPWGDYGYTF	TGTGCCAGCAAGCCCTGGGGAGACTATGGCTACACCTTC	TRBJ1-2	few	.	TRBV27
CASSLGGAREQFF	TGTGCCAGCAGCTTGGGTGGAGCGCGGGAGCAGTTCTTC	TRBJ2-1	.	.	TRBV5-6
CASIAPGSDTQYF	TGTGCCAGCATAGCGCCGGGGTCTGATACGCAGTATTTT	TRBJ2-3	.	.	TRBV6-2/TRBV6-3
CASSLGASGNTIYF	TGCGCCAGCAGCTTGGGTGCTTCTGGAAACACCATATATTTT	TRBJ1-3	.	.	TRBV5-1
CSARDLGLAGGPYNEQFF	TGCAGTGCTAGAGATTTGGGGCTAGCGGGGGGGCCTTACAATGAGCAGTTCTTC	TRBJ2-1	few	TRBD2	TRBV20-1
CASSLGPLNTEAFF	TGTGCCAGCAGTTTAGGTCCCCTGAACACTGAAGCTTTCTTT	TRBJ1-1	many	.	TRBV12-3/TRBV12-4
CSSSLSYRGEQYF	TGTTCCAGCAGCTTATCTTATCGGGGGGAGCAGTACTTC	TRBJ2-7	few	.	TRBV11-1
CSANPGLAVKETQYF	TGCAGTGCTAACCCAGGACTAGCGGTGAAAGAGACCCAGTACTTC	TRBJ2-5	.	TRBD2	TRBV20-1
CASSVAESRGLYNEQFF	TGTGCCAGCAGCGTAGCTGAGAGCAGGGGCCTATACAATGAGCAGTTCTTC	TRBJ2-1	.	.	TRBV9
CASSLGSGGLKGFF	TGCGCCAGCAGCTTGGGGTCAGGGGGCCTCAAGGGGTTCTTC	TRBJ2-1	.	TRBD1	TRBV5-1